Listed below are T cell receptor beta chains from one sample, sequenced in a study of T cells in Graves' hyperthyroidism and ophthalmopathy. TCRdb reanalysed the multiplex PCR reads using MiXCR and keeps one entry per CDR3 protein. The sample records roughly 330,000 distinct CDR3 sequences, 16% being singletons. The source material was blood. All receptors come from a man aged 25 to 40 with Graves' hyperthyroidism. CDR3s include the opening cysteine and the closing phenylalanine or tryptophan. D genes are given only for firm matches. For some rows the clone size is stated as once, few or many, or as a class when expanded; others skip it.

TRBD2	TRBV19	TRBJ2-1	.	TGTGCCAGTACTAGCGGGAGTGACAATGAGCAGTTCTTC	CASTSGSDNEQFF
TRBD2	TRBV20-1	TRBJ2-1	many	TGCAGTGCTAGGGGACTAGCAGACTACAATGAGCAGTTCTTC	CSARGLADYNEQFF
.	TRBV12-3/TRBV12-4	TRBJ2-1	many	TGTGCCAGCACCCGGGACTCCAACAATGAGCAGTTCTTC	CASTRDSNNEQFF
TRBD2	TRBV7-2	TRBJ2-5	many	TGTGCCAGCAGCCGAGGCGGGGGAGAAGAGACCCAGTACTTC	CASSRGGGEETQYF
TRBD1	TRBV18	TRBJ1-1	many	TGTGCCAGCTCTGGGACAGGAGGTTCTGAAGCTTTCTTT	CASSGTGGSEAFF
.	TRBV28	TRBJ2-1	many	TGTGCCAGCAGTTTAGTCGGGAACGATCCCTACAATGAGCAGTTCTTC	CASSLVGNDPYNEQFF
.	TRBV5-1	TRBJ2-5	.	TGCGCCAGCAGAAGACAGCAAGAGACCCAGTACTTC	CASRRQQETQYF
.	TRBV11-2	TRBJ2-1	many	TGTGCCACCTCCTTGGGGAGGTACAATGAGCAGTTCTTC	CATSLGRYNEQFF
TRBD2	TRBV2	TRBJ2-7	many	TGTGCCACCTCGAGCGGGAGTTTATCCTACGAGCAGTACTTC	CATSSGSLSYEQYF
.	TRBV28	TRBJ2-7	many	TGTGCCAGCAGTATGAGACAGGCGGGCGAGCAGTACTTC	CASSMRQAGEQYF
TRBD1	TRBV7-9	TRBJ1-2	.	TGTGCCAGCAGCCCTCAGGGGGTTGGCTACACCTTC	CASSPQGVGYTF
TRBD1	TRBV25-1	TRBJ2-4	.	TGTGCCAGCAGTAATCGGGACAGACAGTACTTC	CASSNRDRQYF
.	TRBV14	TRBJ2-1	.	TGTGCCAGCAGCCCGAATTTTTTTACTACACGGGTTTGGGGGAATGAGCAGTTCTTC	CASSPNFFTTRVWGNEQFF
.	TRBV20-1	TRBJ2-7	many	TGCAGTGCAAGCCCAGTACAGGGCTACGAGCAGTACTTC	CSASPVQGYEQYF
.	TRBV11-3	TRBJ2-1	many	TGTGCCAGCAGCTTTACCGTCTATGAGCAGTTCTTC	CASSFTVYEQFF
TRBD2	TRBV30	TRBJ2-1	.	TGTGCCTGGAGTGAGGGGACTAGCGGTTACAATGAGCAGTTCTTC	CAWSEGTSGYNEQFF
.	TRBV5-1	TRBJ1-6	.	TGCGCCAGCAGCTCAACAGGGAGCTCCTATAATTCACCCCTCCACTTT	CASSSTGSSYNSPLHF
.	TRBV18	TRBJ2-5	many	TGTGCCAGCTCAACGGTGGGAGACCTAGCTTTTCCGTACTTC	CASSTVGDLAFPYF
TRBD1	TRBV29-1	TRBJ2-1	.	TGCAGCGGGACCGGGACAGGGGGCTACGAGCAGTTCTTC	CSGTGTGGYEQFF
TRBD2	TRBV11-3	TRBJ2-1	many	TGTGCCAGCAGCTTAGATGGGACTAGCGGGACTAATGAGCAGTTCTTC	CASSLDGTSGTNEQFF
.	TRBV24-1	TRBJ2-7	many	TGTGCCACCAGTGATGTGGACGGCTACGAGCAGTACTTC	CATSDVDGYEQYF
.	TRBV11-2	TRBJ1-3	few	TGTGCCAGCAGCTTATATGCCTCTGGAAACACCATATATTTT	CASSLYASGNTIYF
.	TRBV30	TRBJ2-2	many	TGTGCCTGGAAATTTTACGGGGGTAACACCGGGGAGCTGTTTTTT	CAWKFYGGNTGELFF
.	TRBV10-3	TRBJ1-2	.	TGTGCCATCAGTTTCTCCGGGACACCAAACTATGGCTACACCTTC	CAISFSGTPNYGYTF
.	TRBV20-1	TRBJ2-7	many	TGCAGTGCTAGAGATCTTAGCCGGGGCCCTTCCTACGAGCAGTACTTC	CSARDLSRGPSYEQYF
.	TRBV9	TRBJ2-4	.	TGTGCCAGCAGCGCAGGACAGTCATACATTCAGTACTTC	CASSAGQSYIQYF
.	TRBV2	TRBJ1-4	.	TGTGCCAGCAGTGTGGAGGGTGCAACTAATGAAAAACTGTTTTTT	CASSVEGATNEKLFF
TRBD1	TRBV5-1	TRBJ2-7	many	TGCGCCAGCAGCTTGGCGGGACAGGCCTACGAGCAGTACTTC	CASSLAGQAYEQYF
.	TRBV7-7	TRBJ2-2	many	TGTGCTAGCAGTTACTTGAACACCGGGGAGCTGTTTTTT	CASSYLNTGELFF
TRBD1	TRBV27	TRBJ1-2	few	TGTGCCAGCAGTTTAAAGTGGGACAGATCTTACTATGGCTACACCTTC	CASSLKWDRSYYGYTF
TRBD1	TRBV24-1	TRBJ2-2	many	TGTGCCACCAGTGATGAGACCGGGACAGCAAGCCTCTTGGACACCGGGGAGCTGTTTTTT	CATSDETGTASLLDTGELFF
.	TRBV19	TRBJ2-3	.	TGTGCCAGTAGTATAGATGGGCTTACAGATACGCAGTATTTT	CASSIDGLTDTQYF
.	TRBV7-3	TRBJ2-1	.	TGTGCCAGCAGCTCCCCCGACGGCAGCTCCTACAATGAGCAGTTCTTC	CASSSPDGSSYNEQFF
.	TRBV28	TRBJ1-1	many	TGTGCCAGCAGTTTACGGGATCAAGCTTTCTTT	CASSLRDQAFF
.	TRBV20-1	TRBJ2-3	many	TGCAGTGCTAGAGGGTCAGATACGCAGTATTTT	CSARGSDTQYF
TRBD1	TRBV5-1	TRBJ1-2	few	TGCGCCAGCAGCCTGACAGGGGTGAGCTATGGCTACACCTTC	CASSLTGVSYGYTF
.	TRBV20-1	TRBJ2-1	many	TGCAGTGCTATCCGACAGGGAGGTGTTGATGAGCAGTTCTTC	CSAIRQGGVDEQFF
.	TRBV2	TRBJ2-1	many	TGTGCCAGCAGTGAAGAGCGAGGGGGGGCTGGGGAGCAGTTCTTC	CASSEERGGAGEQFF
TRBD1	TRBV10-3	TRBJ1-5	.	TGTGCAAGCACAGGGGCGAGCAATCAGCCCCAGCATTTT	CASTGASNQPQHF
.	TRBV7-8	TRBJ2-1	many	TGTGCCAGCAGCTTATATGTTGCGAGATACAATGAGCAGTTCTTC	CASSLYVARYNEQFF
TRBD2	TRBV7-2	TRBJ2-3	many	TGTGCCAGCAGCTTAGCGGGACTAGCGGTTTTCACAGATACGCAGTATTTT	CASSLAGLAVFTDTQYF
TRBD2	TRBV27	TRBJ2-7	many	TGTGCCAGCAGTTTACGCCCCCGGGGACTAGCGGGTCTCTACGAGCAGTACTTC	CASSLRPRGLAGLYEQYF
.	TRBV7-2	TRBJ2-2	many	TGTGCCAGCAGCCCAACAATCACTAGAGCTGGGGAGCTGTTTTTT	CASSPTITRAGELFF
TRBD1	TRBV29-1	TRBJ2-7	.	TGCAGCGTTGCCTACCCCCAGGGGGCCCTATCCCAGCAGTACTTC	CSVAYPQGALSQQYF
.	TRBV30	TRBJ1-2	many	TGTGCCTGGAGTGTACATGGGGATGGCTACACCTTC	CAWSVHGDGYTF
.	TRBV9	TRBJ2-3	few	TGTGCCAGCAGCGCAGAAGGGGTAGATACGCAGTATTTT	CASSAEGVDTQYF
.	TRBV27	TRBJ1-5	few	TGTGCCAGCAGTTTGTCCGGGGAGGGGGGGCCCCAGCATTTT	CASSLSGEGGPQHF
.	TRBV5-1	TRBJ1-2	few	TGCGCCGGCAGCTTGGCCCTAACGGGGGACTATGGCTACACCTTC	CAGSLALTGDYGYTF
.	TRBV5-1	TRBJ2-7	many	TGCGCCAGCGCCCCCGGGGGACCCTACGAGCAGTACTTC	CASAPGGPYEQYF